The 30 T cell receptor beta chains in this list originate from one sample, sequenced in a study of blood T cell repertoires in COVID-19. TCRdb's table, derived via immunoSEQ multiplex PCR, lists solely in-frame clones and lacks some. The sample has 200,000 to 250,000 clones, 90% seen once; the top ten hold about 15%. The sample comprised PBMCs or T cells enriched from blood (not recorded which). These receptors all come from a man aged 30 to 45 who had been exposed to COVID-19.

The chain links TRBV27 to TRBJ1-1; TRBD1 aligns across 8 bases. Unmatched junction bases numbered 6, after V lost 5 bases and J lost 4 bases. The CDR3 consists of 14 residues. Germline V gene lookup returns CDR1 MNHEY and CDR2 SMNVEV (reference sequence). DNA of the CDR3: TGTGCCAGCAGTACCCGGACAGGGCTCACTGAAGCTTTCTTT. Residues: CASSTRTGLTEAFF.

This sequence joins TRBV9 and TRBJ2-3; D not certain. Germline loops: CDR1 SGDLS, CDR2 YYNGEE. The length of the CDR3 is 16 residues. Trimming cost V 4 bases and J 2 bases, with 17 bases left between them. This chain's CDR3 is CASSPRYNSYTDTQYF. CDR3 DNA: TGTGCCAGCAGCCCCCGATATAACTCCTACACAGATACGCAGTATTTT.

The CDR3 sequence is CASSQRSAGNTGELFF. CDR3 DNA sequence: TGTGCCAGCAGCCAACGGTCCGCGGGGAACACCGGGGAGCTGTTTTTT. The rearrangement links TRBV3-1 (or the pseudogene TRBV3-2) to TRBJ2-2; possible D gene TRBD2, 5 bases. The V end was cut by 2 bases, the J end by 1 base, with 11 bases between. In germline, CDR1 is LGHDT, CDR2 YNNKEL (reference sequence). This CDR3 has 16 residues.

CDR3 bases: TGTGCCAGCAGCGTAAGACTAGCGGGGGGGATGGAGACCCAGTACTTC. Translating gives CASSVRLAGGMETQYF. This chain links TRBV9 with TRBJ2-5; 14 bases are a match to TRBD2. This CDR3 spans 16 amino acids. With V trimmed by 1 base and J by 5 bases, 4 bases remained unmatched. Germline CDR1 reads SGDLS; CDR2 reads YYNGEE.

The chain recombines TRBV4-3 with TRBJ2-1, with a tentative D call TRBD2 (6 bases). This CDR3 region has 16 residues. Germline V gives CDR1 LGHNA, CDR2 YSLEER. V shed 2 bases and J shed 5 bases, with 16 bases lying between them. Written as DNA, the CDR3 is TGCGCCAGCAGCCAATGGGGCGGTAGCGGTGACAATGAGCAGTTCTTC. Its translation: CASSQWGGSGDNEQFF.

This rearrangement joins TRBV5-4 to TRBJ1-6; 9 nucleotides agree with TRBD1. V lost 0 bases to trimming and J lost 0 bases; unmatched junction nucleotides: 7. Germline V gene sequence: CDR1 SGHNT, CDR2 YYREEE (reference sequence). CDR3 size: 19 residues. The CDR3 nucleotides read TGTGCCAGCAGCTTGGGGACAGGGGTTCAAAGCTCCTATAATTCACCCCTCCACTTT. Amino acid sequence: CASSLGTGVQSSYNSPLHF.

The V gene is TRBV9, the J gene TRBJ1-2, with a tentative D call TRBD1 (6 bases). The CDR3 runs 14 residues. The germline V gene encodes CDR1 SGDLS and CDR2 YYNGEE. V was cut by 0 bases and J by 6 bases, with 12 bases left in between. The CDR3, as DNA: TGTGCCAGCAGCGTAGGTCAGGGGCTGGATGGCTACACCTTC. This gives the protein CASSVGQGLDGYTF.

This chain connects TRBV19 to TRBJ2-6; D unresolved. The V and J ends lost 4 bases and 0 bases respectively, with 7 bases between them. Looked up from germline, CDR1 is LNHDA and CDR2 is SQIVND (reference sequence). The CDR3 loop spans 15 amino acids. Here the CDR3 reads CASSRALSGANVLTF. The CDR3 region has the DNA TGTGCCAGTAGTAGGGCCCTCTCTGGGGCCAACGTCCTGACTTTC.

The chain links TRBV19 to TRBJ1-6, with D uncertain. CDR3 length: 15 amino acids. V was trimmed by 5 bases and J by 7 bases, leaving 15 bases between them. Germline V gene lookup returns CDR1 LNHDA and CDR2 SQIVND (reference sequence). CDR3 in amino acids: CASSWAGSPNSPLHF. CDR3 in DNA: TGTGCCAGTAGTTGGGCGGGCAGCCCAAATTCACCCCTCCACTTT.

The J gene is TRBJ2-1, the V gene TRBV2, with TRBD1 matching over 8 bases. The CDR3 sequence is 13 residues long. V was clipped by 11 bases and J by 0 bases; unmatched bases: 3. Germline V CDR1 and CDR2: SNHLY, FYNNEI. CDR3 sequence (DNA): TGTGCCTGCGGACAGGGCTCCTACAATGAGCAGTTCTTC. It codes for CACGQGSYNEQFF.

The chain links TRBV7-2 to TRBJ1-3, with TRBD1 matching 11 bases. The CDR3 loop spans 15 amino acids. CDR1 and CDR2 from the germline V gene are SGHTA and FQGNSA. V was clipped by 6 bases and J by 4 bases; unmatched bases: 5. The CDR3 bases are TGTGCCAGCAGTCAAGGACAGGGGGCAGGAAACACCATATATTTT. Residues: CASSQGQGAGNTIYF. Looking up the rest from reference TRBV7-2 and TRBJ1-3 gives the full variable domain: GAGVSQSPSNKVTEKGKDVELRCDPISGHTALYWYRQSLGQGLEFLIYFQGNSAPDKSGLPSDRFSAERTGGSVSTLTIQRTQQEDSAVYLCASSQGQGAGNTIYFGEGSWLTVV.

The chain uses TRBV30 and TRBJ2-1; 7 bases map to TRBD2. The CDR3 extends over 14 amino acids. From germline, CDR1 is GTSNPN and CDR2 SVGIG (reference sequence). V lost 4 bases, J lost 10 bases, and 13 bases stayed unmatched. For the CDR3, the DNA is TGTGCCTGGACCCCGGTGATTCGAGCGGGGGAGCAGTTCTTC. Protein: CAWTPVIRAGEQFF. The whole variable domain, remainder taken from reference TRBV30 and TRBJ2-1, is SQTIHQWPATLVQPVGSPLSLECTVEGTSNPNLYWYRQAAGRGLQLLFYSVGIGQISSEVPQNLSASRPQDRQFILSSKKLLLSDSGFYLCAWTPVIRAGEQFFGPGTRLTVL.

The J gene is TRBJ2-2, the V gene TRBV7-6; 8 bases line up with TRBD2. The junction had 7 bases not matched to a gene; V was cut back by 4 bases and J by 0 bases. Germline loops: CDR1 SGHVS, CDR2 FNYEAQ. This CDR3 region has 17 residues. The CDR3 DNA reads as TGTGCCAGCAGCTCGGAACCGGGACTAGCGAACACCGGGGAGCTGTTTTTT. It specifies CASSSEPGLANTGELFF.

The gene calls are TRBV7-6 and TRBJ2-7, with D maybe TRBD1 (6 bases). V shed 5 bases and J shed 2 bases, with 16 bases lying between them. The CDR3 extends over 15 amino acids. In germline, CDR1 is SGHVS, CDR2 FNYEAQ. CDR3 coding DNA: TGTGCCAGCAGCACGGACCGGGACAACACCTACGAGCAGTACTTC. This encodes CASSTDRDNTYEQYF.

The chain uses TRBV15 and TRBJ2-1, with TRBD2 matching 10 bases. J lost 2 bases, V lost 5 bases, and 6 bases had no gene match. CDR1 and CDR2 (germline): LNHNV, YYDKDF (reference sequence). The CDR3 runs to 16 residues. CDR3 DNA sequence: TGTGCCACCAGCGTAGGAAGCGGGGGGGCCTACAATGAGCAGTTCTTC. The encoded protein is CATSVGSGGAYNEQFF. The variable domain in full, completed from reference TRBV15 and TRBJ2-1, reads DAMVIQNPRYQVTQFGKPVTLSCSQTLNHNVMYWYQQKSSQAPKLLFHYYDKDFNNEADTPDNFQSRRPNTSFCFLDIRSPGLGDTAMYLCATSVGSGGAYNEQFFGPGTRLTVL.

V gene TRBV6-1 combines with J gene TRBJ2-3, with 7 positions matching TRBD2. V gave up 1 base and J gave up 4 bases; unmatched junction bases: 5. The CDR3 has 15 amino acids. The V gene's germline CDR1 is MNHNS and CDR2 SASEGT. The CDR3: CASSEGGGAPDTQYF. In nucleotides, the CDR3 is TGTGCCAGCAGTGAAGGGGGGGGTGCCCCAGATACGCAGTATTTT.

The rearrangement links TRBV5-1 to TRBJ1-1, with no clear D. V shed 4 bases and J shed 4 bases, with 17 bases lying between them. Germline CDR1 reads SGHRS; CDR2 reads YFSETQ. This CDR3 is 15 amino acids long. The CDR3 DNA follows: TGCGCCAGCAGCGGGAGGGTTGAGTCTGTCACTGAAGCTTTCTTT. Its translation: CASSGRVESVTEAFF. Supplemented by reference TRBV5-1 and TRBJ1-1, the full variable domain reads KAGVTQTPRYLIKTRGQQVTLSCSPISGHRSVSWYQQTPGQGLQFLFEYFSETQRNKGNFPGRFSGRQFSNSRSEMNVSTLELGDSALYLCASSGRVESVTEAFFGQGTRLTVV.

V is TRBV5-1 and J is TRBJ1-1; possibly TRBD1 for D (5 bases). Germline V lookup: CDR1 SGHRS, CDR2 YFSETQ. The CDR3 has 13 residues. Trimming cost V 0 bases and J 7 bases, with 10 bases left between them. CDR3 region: CASSLDGGFEAFF. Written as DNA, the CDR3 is TGCGCCAGCAGCTTGGACGGGGGATTTGAAGCTTTCTTT.

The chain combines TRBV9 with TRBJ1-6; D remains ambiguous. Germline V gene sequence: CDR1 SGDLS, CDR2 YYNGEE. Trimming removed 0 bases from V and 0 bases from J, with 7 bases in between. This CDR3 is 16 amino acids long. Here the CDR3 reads CASSVDVSSYNSPLHF. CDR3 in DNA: TGTGCCAGCAGCGTAGATGTCAGCTCCTATAATTCACCCCTCCACTTT.

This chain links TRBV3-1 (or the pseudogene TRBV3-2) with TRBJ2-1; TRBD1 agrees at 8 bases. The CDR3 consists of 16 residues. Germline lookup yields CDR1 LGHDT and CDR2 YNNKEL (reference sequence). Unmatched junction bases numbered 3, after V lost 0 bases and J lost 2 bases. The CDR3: CASSQDGQGAYNEQFF. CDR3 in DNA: TGTGCCAGCAGCCAAGACGGACAGGGCGCCTACAATGAGCAGTTCTTC.

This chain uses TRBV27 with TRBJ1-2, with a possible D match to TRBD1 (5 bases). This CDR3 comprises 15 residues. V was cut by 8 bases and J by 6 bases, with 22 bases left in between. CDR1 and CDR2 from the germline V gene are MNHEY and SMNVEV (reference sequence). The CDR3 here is CASYRPGGGLNGYTF. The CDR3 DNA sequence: TGTGCCAGCTACCGACCAGGCGGGGGTTTGAATGGCTACACCTTC.

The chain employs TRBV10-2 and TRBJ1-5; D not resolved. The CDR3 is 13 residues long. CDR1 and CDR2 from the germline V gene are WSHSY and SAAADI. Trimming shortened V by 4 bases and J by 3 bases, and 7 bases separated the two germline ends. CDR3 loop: CASSVGYNQPQHF. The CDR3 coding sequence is TGCGCCAGCAGTGTGGGCTACAATCAGCCCCAGCATTTT.

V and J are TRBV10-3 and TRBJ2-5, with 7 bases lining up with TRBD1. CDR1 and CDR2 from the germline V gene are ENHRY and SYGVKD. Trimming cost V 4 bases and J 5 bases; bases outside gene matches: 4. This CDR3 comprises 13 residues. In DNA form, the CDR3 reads TGTGCCATCAGTGCAAACAGGGGTGAGACCCAGTACTTC. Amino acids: CAISANRGETQYF.

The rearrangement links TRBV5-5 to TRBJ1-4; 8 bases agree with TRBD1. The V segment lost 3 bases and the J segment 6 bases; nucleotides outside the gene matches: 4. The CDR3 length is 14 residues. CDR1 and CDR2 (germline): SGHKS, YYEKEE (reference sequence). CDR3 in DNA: TGTGCCAGCAGCTGGGACAGGCCGGATGAAAAACTGTTTTTT. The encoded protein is CASSWDRPDEKLFF.

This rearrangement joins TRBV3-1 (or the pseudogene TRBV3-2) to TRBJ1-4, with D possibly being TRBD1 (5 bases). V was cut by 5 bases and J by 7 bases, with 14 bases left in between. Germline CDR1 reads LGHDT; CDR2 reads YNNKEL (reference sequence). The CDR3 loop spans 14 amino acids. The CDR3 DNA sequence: TGTGCCAGCAGCAAACTCGGGGGTGTTGAAAAACTGTTTTTT. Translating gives CASSKLGGVEKLFF.

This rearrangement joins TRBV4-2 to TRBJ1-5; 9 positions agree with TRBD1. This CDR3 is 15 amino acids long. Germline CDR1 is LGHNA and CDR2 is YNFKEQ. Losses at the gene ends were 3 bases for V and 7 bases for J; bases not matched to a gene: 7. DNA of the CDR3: TGTGCCAGCAGCCAGGACGGACAGGGGAAACAGCCCCAGCATTTT. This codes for CASSQDGQGKQPQHF.

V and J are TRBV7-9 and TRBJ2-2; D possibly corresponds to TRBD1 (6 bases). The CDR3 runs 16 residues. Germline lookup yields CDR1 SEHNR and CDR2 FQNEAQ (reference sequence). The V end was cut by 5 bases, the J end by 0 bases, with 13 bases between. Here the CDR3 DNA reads TGTGCCAGCAGCGCCCGGGCAGGGGCGAACACCGGGGAGCTGTTTTTT. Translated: CASSARAGANTGELFF. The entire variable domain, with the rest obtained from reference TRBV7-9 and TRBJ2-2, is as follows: DTGVSQNPRHKITKRGQNVTFRCDPISEHNRLYWYRQTLGQGPEFLTYFQNEAQLEKSRLLSDRFSAERPKGSFSTLEIQRTEQGDSAMYLCASSARAGANTGELFFGEGSRLTVL.

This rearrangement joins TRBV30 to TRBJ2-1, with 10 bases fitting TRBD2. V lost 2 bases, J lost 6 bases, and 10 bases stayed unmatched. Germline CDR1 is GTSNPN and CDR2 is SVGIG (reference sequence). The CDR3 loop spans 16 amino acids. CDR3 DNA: TGTGCCTGGAGTAGTAGCGGGGGGACCATGGGCAATGAGCAGTTCTTC. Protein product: CAWSSSGGTMGNEQFF. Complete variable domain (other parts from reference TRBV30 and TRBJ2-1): SQTIHQWPATLVQPVGSPLSLECTVEGTSNPNLYWYRQAAGRGLQLLFYSVGIGQISSEVPQNLSASRPQDRQFILSSKKLLLSDSGFYLCAWSSSGGTMGNEQFFGPGTRLTVL.

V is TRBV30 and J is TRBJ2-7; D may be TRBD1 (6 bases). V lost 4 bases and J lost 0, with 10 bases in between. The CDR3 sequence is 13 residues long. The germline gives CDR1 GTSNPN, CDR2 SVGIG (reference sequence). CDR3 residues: CAWKTDSSYEQYF. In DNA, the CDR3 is TGTGCCTGGAAGACGGACAGCTCCTACGAGCAGTACTTC.

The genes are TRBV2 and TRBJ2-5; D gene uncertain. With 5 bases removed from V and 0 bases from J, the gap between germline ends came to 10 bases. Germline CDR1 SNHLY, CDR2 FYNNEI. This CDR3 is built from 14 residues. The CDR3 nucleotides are TGTGCCAGCAGTATTCAGGTGTACCAAGAGACCCAGTACTTC. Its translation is CASSIQVYQETQYF.